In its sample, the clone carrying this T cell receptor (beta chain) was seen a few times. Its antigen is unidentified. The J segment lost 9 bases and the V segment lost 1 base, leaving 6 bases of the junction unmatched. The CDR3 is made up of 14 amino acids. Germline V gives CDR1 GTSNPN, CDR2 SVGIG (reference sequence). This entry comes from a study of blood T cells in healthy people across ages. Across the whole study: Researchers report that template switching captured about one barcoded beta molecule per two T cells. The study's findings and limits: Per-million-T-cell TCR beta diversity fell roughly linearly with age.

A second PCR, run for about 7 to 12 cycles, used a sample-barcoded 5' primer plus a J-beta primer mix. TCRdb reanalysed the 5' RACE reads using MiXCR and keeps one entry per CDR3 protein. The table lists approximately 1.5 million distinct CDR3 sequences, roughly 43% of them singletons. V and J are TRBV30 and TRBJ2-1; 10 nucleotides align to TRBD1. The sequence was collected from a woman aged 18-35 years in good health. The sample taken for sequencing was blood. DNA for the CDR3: TGTGCCTGGAGTGGACAGGGGGCGGGAAGTGAGCAGTTCTTC. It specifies CAWSGQGAGSEQFF.